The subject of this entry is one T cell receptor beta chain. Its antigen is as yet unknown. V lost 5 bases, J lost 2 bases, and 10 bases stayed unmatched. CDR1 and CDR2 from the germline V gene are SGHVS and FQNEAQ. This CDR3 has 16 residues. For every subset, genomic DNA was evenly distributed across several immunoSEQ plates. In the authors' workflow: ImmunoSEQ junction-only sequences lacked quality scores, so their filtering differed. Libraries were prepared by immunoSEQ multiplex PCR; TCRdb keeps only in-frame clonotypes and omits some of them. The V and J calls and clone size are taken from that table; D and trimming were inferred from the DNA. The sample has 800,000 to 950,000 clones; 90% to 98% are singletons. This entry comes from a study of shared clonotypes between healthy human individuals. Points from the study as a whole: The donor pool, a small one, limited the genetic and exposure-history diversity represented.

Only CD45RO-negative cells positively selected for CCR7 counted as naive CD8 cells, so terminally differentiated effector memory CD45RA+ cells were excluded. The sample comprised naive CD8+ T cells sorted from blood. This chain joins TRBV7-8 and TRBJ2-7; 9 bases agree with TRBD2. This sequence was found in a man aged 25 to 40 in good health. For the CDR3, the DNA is TGTGCCAGCAGCCCGCCAGGGACTAGCAGAACCTACGAGCAGTACTTC. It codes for CASSPPGTSRTYEQYF.